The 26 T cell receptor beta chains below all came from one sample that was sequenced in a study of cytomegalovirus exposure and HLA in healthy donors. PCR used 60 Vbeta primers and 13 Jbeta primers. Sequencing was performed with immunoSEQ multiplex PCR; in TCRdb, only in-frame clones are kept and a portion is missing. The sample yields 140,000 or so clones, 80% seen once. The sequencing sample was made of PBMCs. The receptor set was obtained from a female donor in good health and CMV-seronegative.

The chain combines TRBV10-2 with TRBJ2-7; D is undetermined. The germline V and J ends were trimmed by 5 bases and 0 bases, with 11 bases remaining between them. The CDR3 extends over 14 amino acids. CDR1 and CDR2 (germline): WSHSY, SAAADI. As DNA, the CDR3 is TGCGCCAGCAGTAAAGGCGCGGCCTCCTACGAGCAGTACTTC. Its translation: CASSKGAASYEQYF.

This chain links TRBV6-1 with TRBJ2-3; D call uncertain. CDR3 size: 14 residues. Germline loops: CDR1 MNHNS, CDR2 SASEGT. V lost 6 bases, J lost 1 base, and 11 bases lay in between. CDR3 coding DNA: TGTGCCAGCAGGGCGACATATGGCACAGATACGCAGTATTTT. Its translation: CASRATYGTDTQYF.

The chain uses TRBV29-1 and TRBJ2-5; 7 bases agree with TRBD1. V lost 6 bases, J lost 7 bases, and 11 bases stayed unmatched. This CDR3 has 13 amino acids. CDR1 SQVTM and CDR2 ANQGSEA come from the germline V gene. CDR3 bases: TGCAGCGTAGAACAGGGGCCCCAGTTGACCCAGTACTTC. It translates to CSVEQGPQLTQYF.

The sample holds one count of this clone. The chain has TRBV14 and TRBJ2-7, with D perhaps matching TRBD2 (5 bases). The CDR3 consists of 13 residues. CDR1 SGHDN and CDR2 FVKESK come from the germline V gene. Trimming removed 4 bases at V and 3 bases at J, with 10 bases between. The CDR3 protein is CASSPGNYYEQYF. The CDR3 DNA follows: TGTGCCAGCAGCCCGGGGAACTACTACGAGCAGTACTTC.

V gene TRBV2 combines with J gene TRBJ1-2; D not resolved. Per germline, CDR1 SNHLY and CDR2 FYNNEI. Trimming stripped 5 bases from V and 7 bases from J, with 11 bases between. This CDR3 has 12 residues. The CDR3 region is CASSMGGSGYTF. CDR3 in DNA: TGTGCCAGCAGTATGGGAGGCAGTGGCTACACCTTC.

CDR3 residues: CASTTDGEDYEQYF. For the CDR3, the DNA is TGCGCCAGCACAACGGACGGGGAGGACTACGAGCAGTACTTC. The chain employs TRBV5-1 and TRBJ2-7; a weak D match, TRBD2 (6 bases). CDR1 and CDR2 (germline): SGHRS, YFSETQ. V dropped 6 bases and J dropped 3 bases, with 16 bases sitting between them. The length of the CDR3 is 14 residues.

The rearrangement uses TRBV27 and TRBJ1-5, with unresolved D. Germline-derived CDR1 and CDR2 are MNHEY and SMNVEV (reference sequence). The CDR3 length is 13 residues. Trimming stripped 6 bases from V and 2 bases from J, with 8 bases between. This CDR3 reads CASRPRGNQPQHF. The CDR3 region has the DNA TGTGCCAGCAGGCCGCGAGGCAATCAGCCCCAGCATTTT.

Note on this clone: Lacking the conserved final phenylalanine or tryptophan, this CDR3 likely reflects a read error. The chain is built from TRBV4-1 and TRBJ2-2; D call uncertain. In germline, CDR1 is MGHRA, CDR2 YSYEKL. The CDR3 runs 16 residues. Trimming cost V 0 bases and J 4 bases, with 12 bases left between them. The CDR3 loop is CASSQEAFSPTGELFV. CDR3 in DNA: TGCGCCAGCAGCCAAGAGGCATTTAGTCCCACCGGGGAGCTGTTTGTT.

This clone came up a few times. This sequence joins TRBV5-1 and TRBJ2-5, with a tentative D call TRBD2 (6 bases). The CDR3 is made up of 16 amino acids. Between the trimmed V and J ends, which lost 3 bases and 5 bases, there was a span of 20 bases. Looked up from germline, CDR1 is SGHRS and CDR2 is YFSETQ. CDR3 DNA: TGCGCCAGCAGCTCCCAGTGGGGGGTCCGGATGGAGACCCAGTACTTC. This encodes CASSSQWGVRMETQYF.

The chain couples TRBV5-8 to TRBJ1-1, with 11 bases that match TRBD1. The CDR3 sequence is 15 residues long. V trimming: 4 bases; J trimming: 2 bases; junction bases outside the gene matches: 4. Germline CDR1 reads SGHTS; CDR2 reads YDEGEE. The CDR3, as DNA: TGTGCCAGCAGCACCGGGACAGGGGGTAACACTGAAGCTTTCTTT. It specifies CASSTGTGGNTEAFF.

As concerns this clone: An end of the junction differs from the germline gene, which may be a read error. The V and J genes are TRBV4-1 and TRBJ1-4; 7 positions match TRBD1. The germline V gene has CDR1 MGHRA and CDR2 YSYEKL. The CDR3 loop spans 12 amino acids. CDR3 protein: CASSQDGGTASF. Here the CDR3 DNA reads TGCGCCAGCAGCCAAGATGGGGGGACAGCATCTTTT.

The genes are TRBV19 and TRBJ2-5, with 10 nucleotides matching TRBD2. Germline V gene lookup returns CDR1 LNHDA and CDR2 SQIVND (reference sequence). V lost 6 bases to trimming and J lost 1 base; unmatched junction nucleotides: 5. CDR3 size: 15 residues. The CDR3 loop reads CASRNIAGGQETQYF. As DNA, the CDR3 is TGTGCCAGTAGGAACATAGCGGGGGGCCAAGAGACCCAGTACTTC.

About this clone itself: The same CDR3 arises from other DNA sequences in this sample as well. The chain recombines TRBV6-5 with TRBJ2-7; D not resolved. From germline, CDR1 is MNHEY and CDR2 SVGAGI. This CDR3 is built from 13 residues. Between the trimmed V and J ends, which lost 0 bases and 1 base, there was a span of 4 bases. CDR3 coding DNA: TGTGCCAGCAGTTACTCGAGATCCTACGAGCAGTACTTC. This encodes CASSYSRSYEQYF.

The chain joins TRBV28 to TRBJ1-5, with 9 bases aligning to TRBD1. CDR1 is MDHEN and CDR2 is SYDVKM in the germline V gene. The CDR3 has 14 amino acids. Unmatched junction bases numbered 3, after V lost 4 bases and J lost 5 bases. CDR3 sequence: CASSSRDRDQPQHF. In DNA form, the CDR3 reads TGTGCCAGCAGTTCCCGGGACAGGGATCAGCCCCAGCATTTT.

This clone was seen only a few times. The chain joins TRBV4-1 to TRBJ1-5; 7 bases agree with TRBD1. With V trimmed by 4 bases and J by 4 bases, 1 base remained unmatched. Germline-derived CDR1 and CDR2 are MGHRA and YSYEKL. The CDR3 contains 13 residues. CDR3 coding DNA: TGCGCCAGCAGCCCGACAGGGAATCAGCCCCAGCATTTT. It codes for CASSPTGNQPQHF.

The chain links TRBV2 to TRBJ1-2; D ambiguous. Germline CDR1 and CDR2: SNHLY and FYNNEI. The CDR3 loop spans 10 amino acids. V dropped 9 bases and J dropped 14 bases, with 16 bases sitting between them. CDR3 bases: TGTGCCAGTAGCGTTGGGGATTTAACCTTC. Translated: CASSVGDLTF.

CDR3 sequence (DNA): TGTGCCAGCAGAGCTAGCAGCTCGAACACCGGGGAGCTGTTTTTT. This gives the protein CASRASSSNTGELFF. The V and J genes are TRBV7-3 and TRBJ2-2; possibly TRBD2 for D (5 bases). Trimming took 6 bases from V and 0 from J, leaving 11 bases between them. This CDR3 has 15 amino acids. Germline loops: CDR1 SGHTA, CDR2 FQGTGA. Supplemented by reference TRBV7-3 and TRBJ2-2, the full variable domain reads GAGVSQTPSNKVTEKGKYVELRCDPISGHTALYWYRQSLGQGPEFLIYFQGTGAADDSGLPNDRFFAVRPEGSVSTLKIQRTERGDSAVYLCASRASSSNTGELFFGEGSRLTVL.

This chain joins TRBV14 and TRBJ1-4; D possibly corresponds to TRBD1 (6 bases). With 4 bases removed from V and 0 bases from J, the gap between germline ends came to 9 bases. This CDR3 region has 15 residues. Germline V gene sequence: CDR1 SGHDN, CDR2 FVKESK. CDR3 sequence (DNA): TGTGCCAGCAGCCGGACAGCAGCAACTAATGAAAAACTGTTTTTT. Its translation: CASSRTAATNEKLFF.

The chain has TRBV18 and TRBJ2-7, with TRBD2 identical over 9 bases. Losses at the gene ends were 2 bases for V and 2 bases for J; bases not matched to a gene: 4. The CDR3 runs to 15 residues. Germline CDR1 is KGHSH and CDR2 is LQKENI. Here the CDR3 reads CASSPTSGLTYEQYF. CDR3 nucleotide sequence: TGTGCCAGCTCACCAACTAGCGGGCTAACCTACGAGCAGTACTTC.

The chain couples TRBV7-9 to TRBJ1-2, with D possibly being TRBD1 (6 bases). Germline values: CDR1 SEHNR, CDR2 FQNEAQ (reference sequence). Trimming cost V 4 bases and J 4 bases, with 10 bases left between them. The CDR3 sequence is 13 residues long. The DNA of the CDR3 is TGTGCCAGCAGCTCCCAGGGGATCTATGGCTACACCTTC. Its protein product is CASSSQGIYGYTF. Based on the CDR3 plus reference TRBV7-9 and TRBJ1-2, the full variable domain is DTGVSQNPRHKITKRGQNVTFRCDPISEHNRLYWYRQTLGQGPEFLTYFQNEAQLEKSRLLSDRFSAERPKGSFSTLEIQRTEQGDSAMYLCASSSQGIYGYTFGSGTRLTVV.

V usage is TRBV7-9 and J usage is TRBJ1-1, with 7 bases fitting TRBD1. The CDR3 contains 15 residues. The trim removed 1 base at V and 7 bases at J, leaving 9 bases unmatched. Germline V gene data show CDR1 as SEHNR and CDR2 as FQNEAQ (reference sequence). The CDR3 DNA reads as TGTGCCAGCAGCTTAGGTGAGGCAGGGGGAGTTGAAGCTTTCTTT. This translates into CASSLGEAGGVEAFF.

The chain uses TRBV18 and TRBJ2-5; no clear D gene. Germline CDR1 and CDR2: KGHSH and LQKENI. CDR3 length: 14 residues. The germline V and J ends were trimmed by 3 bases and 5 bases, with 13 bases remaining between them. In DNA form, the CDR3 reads TGTGCCAGCTCACCTAACTCAGACTCGGAGACCCAGTACTTC. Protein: CASSPNSDSETQYF.

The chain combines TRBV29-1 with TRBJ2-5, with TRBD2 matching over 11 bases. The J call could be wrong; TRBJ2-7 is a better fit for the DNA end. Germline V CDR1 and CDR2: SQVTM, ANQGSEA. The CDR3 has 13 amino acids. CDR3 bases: TGCAGCGTAGAACTAGCGGGAGTTTACGAGCAGTACTTC. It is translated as CSVELAGVYEQYF.

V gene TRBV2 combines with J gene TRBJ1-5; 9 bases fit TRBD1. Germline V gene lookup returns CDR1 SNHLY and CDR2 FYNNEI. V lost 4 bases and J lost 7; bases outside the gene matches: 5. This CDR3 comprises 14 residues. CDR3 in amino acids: CASSVGQGRQPQHF. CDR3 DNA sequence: TGTGCCAGCAGTGTGGGACAGGGCAGGCAGCCCCAGCATTTT.

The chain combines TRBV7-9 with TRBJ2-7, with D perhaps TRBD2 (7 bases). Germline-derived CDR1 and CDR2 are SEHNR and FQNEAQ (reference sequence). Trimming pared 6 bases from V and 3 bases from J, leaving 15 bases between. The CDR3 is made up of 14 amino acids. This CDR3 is CASRPAGADYEQYF. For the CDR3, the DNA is TGTGCCAGCAGACCCGCGGGGGCGGACTACGAGCAGTACTTC.

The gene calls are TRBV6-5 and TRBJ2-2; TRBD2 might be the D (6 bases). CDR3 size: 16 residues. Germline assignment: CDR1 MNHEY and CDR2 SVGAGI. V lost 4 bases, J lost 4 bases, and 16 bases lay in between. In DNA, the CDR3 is TGTGCCAGCAGTTGGTCGGGGCGCGGGACCACCGGGGAGCTGTTTTTT. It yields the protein CASSWSGRGTTGELFF.